This T cell receptor (beta chain) was retrieved from a study of blood T cell repertoires in COVID-19. On the study more broadly: T cells, B-cell-depleted T cells, or PBMCs supplied cDNA or gDNA.

V trimming: 10 bases; J trimming: 9 bases; junction bases outside the gene matches: 6. The CDR3 is 13 residues long. Germline CDR1 reads LNHDA; CDR2 reads SQIVND (reference sequence). The protocol was immunoSEQ multiplex PCR, while the TCRdb copy is restricted to in-frame clones and leaves out a portion. The sample carries approximately 270,000 clones, around 82% recorded once. This clone is a singleton in its sample. The rearrangement links TRBV19 to TRBJ2-1; 13 bases fit TRBD2. This TCR was sampled from a human donor with COVID-19, enrolled during active disease. The donor label of this sample is uncertain. Material for sequencing was peripheral blood. CDR3 nucleotides: TGTGCCACCGGACTAGCGGGAGTAGGTGAGCAGTTCTTC. Its protein is CATGLAGVGEQFF.